The 26 T cell receptor beta chains listed next were all sequenced from one sample in a study of shared clonotypes between healthy human individuals. Clones were sequenced by immunoSEQ multiplex PCR, and TCRdb holds only the in-frame ones, with some missing. Among approximately 1.9 million clones listed, about 93% were seen once. CD8 cells classed as naive were CD45RO-negative and positively selected for CCR7, excluding terminally differentiated effector memory CD45RA+ cells. Sequenced sample: naive CD8+ T cells from PBMCs. All receptors derive from a man aged 18-30 years in good health. Some clones in this sample may be carry-over from other donors' samples.

The gene calls are TRBV19 and TRBJ2-7, with D unclear. CDR3 length: 14 residues. V gave up 5 bases and J gave up 3 bases, with 14 bases separating them. CDR1 and CDR2 (germline): LNHDA, SQIVND (reference sequence). The CDR3 sequence is CASSLAANSYEQYF. In DNA, the CDR3 is TGTGCCAGTAGTCTCGCTGCAAATAGCTACGAGCAGTACTTC.

The gene calls are TRBV7-2 and TRBJ2-2, with 7 bases aligning to TRBD1. This CDR3 is built from 18 residues. Germline assignment: CDR1 SGHTA and CDR2 FQGNSA. V trimming: 2 bases; J trimming: 3 bases; junction bases outside the gene matches: 12. This CDR3 is CASSLSLQGQSYTGELFF. The DNA of the CDR3 is TGTGCCAGCAGCTTAAGCCTCCAGGGACAGTCGTACACCGGGGAGCTGTTTTTT.

The rearrangement uses TRBV27 and TRBJ1-6, with D possibly being TRBD1 (6 bases). V was clipped by 5 bases and J by 6 bases, with 14 bases between them. This CDR3 contains 15 residues. Germline values: CDR1 MNHEY, CDR2 SMNVEV (reference sequence). The CDR3 is CASSRRQDLNSPLHF. In nucleotides, the CDR3 is TGTGCCAGCAGTCGGCGACAGGACCTTAATTCACCCCTCCACTTT.

The chain is built from TRBV7-9 and TRBJ2-1; tentatively, D is TRBD2 (6 bases). The CDR3 spans 16 residues. The germline CDR1 and CDR2 sequences are SEHNR and FQNEAQ (reference sequence). Trimming removed 4 bases from V and 8 bases from J, with 21 bases in between. The CDR3 is CASSSMHSGRQHEQFF. CDR3 DNA: TGTGCCAGCAGCTCGATGCATAGCGGAAGGCAGCATGAGCAGTTCTTC.

V gene TRBV4-2 combines with J gene TRBJ2-7; the D gene is possibly TRBD1 (5 bases). The CDR3 length is 14 residues. Germline V lookup: CDR1 LGHNA, CDR2 YNFKEQ. Deletions cut 2 bases from V and 5 bases from J, with 13 bases between. The CDR3 region has the DNA TGTGCCAGCAGCCAACGTTCTGGGGCTGACGAGCAGTACTTC. Encoded protein: CASSQRSGADEQYF.

V gene TRBV13 combines with J gene TRBJ2-5; TRBD1 might be the D (6 bases). CDR3 length: 15 residues. Germline V lookup: CDR1 PRHDT, CDR2 FYEKMQ (reference sequence). Trimming removed 2 bases from V and 5 bases from J, with 15 bases in between. The CDR3, as DNA: TGTGCCAGCAGCTTATTGACAGGAATTGGGGAGACCCAGTACTTC. It translates to CASSLLTGIGETQYF.

CDR3 sequence: CATSRRPGFYEQYF. For the CDR3, the DNA is TGTGCCACCAGCAGACGGCCAGGGTTCTACGAGCAGTACTTC. The J gene is TRBJ2-7, the V gene TRBV15; TRBD1 might be the D (5 bases). CDR3 length: 14 residues. Germline CDR1 LNHNV, CDR2 YYDKDF (reference sequence). Trimming removed 2 bases at V and 3 bases at J, with 11 bases between.

This clone was detected once. The chain has TRBV15 and TRBJ2-7, with D possibly TRBD1 on 6 matching bases. The CDR3 is 15 residues long. With 3 bases removed from V and 1 base from J, the gap between germline ends came to 13 bases. CDR1 is LNHNV and CDR2 is YYDKDF in the germline V gene (reference sequence). CDR3 region: CATSSNTGTSYEQYF. In DNA, the CDR3 is TGTGCCACCAGCAGCAATACCGGGACATCCTACGAGCAGTACTTC.

This sequence joins TRBV6-5 and TRBJ1-1; D is ambiguous. The CDR3 runs 15 residues. Trimming shortened V by 0 bases and J by 5 bases, and 13 bases separated the two germline ends. CDR1 is MNHEY and CDR2 is SVGAGI in the germline V gene. CDR3 region: CASSYSVGRETEAFF. The DNA of the CDR3 is TGTGCCAGCAGTTACTCAGTTGGACGGGAGACTGAAGCTTTCTTT.

The rearrangement uses TRBV13 and TRBJ2-7, with D unresolved. The CDR3 is 13 residues long. CDR1 is PRHDT and CDR2 is FYEKMQ in the germline V gene (reference sequence). V was pared by 5 bases and J by 3 bases, with 11 bases between. CDR3 in amino acids: CASSPSGDYEQYF. The CDR3 DNA sequence: TGTGCCAGCAGCCCCAGTGGTGACTACGAGCAGTACTTC.

The count of this clone is one. The sample contains more than one DNA sequence encoding this CDR3. The gene calls are TRBV7-9 and TRBJ2-7; D gene unclear. Germline-derived CDR1 and CDR2 are SEHNR and FQNEAQ (reference sequence). V lost 5 bases and J 4 bases, leaving 9 bases between the germline ends. CDR3 length equals 12 residues. The CDR3 sequence: CASSLGVYEQYF. DNA for the CDR3: TGTGCCAGCAGCCTGGGCGTATACGAGCAGTACTTC.

The J gene is TRBJ2-7, the V gene TRBV9; 9 nucleotides line up with TRBD2. Germline trimming cut 0 bases from V and 6 bases from J; bases unmatched to any gene: 7. Germline CDR1 and CDR2: SGDLS and YYNGEE. The CDR3 spans 15 residues. The CDR3 DNA follows: TGTGCCAGCAGCGTAGAGGCTAGCGGGACTCGCGAGCAGTACTTC. The encoded protein is CASSVEASGTREQYF. Based on the CDR3 plus reference TRBV9 and TRBJ2-7, the full variable domain is DSGVTQTPKHLITATGQRVTLRCSPRSGDLSVYWYQQSLDQGLQFLIQYYNGEERAKGNILERFSAQQFPDLHSELNLSSLELGDSALYFCASSVEASGTREQYFGPGTRLTVT.

The chain uses TRBV5-5 and TRBJ2-7; D gene unclear. The CDR3 is 14 residues long. The V end lost 4 bases, the J end lost 4 bases, and 15 bases lay between the germline ends. Looked up from germline, CDR1 is SGHKS and CDR2 is YYEKEE (reference sequence). Written as DNA, the CDR3 is TGTGCCAGCAGCCCCTCTCTCCAGCAGTACGAGCAGTACTTC. Translating it yields CASSPSLQQYEQYF.

The rearrangement joins TRBV28 to TRBJ2-1, with D unclear. From germline, CDR1 is MDHEN and CDR2 SYDVKM. Trimming removed 3 bases at V and 8 bases at J, with 20 bases between. The CDR3 runs to 16 residues. CDR3 protein: CASSLPRHDHRYEQFF. The CDR3 region has the DNA TGTGCCAGCAGTTTGCCGAGGCACGACCATAGGTATGAGCAGTTCTTC.

This sequence joins TRBV27 and TRBJ2-7, with D possibly matching TRBD2 (6 bases). Germline-derived CDR1 and CDR2 are MNHEY and SMNVEV (reference sequence). The CDR3 runs to 15 residues. Trimming removed 3 bases from V and 4 bases from J, with 16 bases in between. The CDR3 region is CASSLDNNGGYEQYF. Here the CDR3 DNA reads TGTGCCAGCAGTTTGGATAATAACGGGGGTTACGAGCAGTACTTC.

This sequence joins TRBV7-2 and TRBJ2-5, with 8 nucleotides matching TRBD1. Per the germline V gene, CDR1 is SGHTA and CDR2 is FQGNSA. The CDR3 loop spans 15 amino acids. Unmatched junction bases numbered 9, after V lost 5 bases and J lost 4 bases. Written as DNA, the CDR3 is TGTGCCAGCAGCCAAGAGGACAGGGTAGGAGAGACCCAGTACTTC. It translates to CASSQEDRVGETQYF. Full variable domain (missing parts from reference TRBV7-2 and TRBJ2-5): GAGVSQSPSNKVTEKGKDVELRCDPISGHTALYWYRQSLGQGLEFLIYFQGNSAPDKSGLPSDRFSAERTGGSVSTLTIQRTQQEDSAVYLCASSQEDRVGETQYFGPGTRLLVL.

This clone was detected once. This chain connects TRBV18 to TRBJ2-1; a possible D gene is TRBD1 (6 bases). Germline lookup yields CDR1 KGHSH and CDR2 LQKENI. CDR3 length: 17 amino acids. V gave up 3 bases and J gave up 3 bases, with 18 bases separating them. The CDR3 nucleotides are TGTGCCAGCTCACCCGGCTCCATCAGGGGTTTCTACAATGAGCAGTTCTTC. Its translation is CASSPGSIRGFYNEQFF.

The table lists this clone with a count of one. The chain is built from TRBV7-2 and TRBJ1-1; unclear D gene. The CDR3 runs to 14 residues. Deletions cut 2 bases from V and 4 bases from J, with 11 bases between. Germline CDR1 reads SGHTA; CDR2 reads FQGNSA. The CDR3 sequence: CASSLSRLATEAFF. CDR3 bases: TGTGCCAGCAGCTTATCCCGTTTGGCCACTGAAGCTTTCTTT. The whole variable domain, filled in from reference TRBV7-2 and TRBJ1-1, reads GAGVSQSPSNKVTEKGKDVELRCDPISGHTALYWYRQSLGQGLEFLIYFQGNSAPDKSGLPSDRFSAERTGGSVSTLTIQRTQQEDSAVYLCASSLSRLATEAFFGQGTRLTVV.

The chain combines TRBV28 with TRBJ2-3; 8 nucleotides match TRBD2. Trimming removed 6 bases from V and 3 bases from J; junction bases left unmatched: 20. This CDR3 comprises 19 residues. Per germline, CDR1 MDHEN and CDR2 SYDVKM. CDR3 sequence: CASRGDDSGIWRKTDTQYF. The CDR3 DNA is TGTGCCAGCAGGGGGGATGATAGCGGGATTTGGAGAAAAACAGATACGCAGTATTTT.

The rearrangement joins TRBV5-1 to TRBJ2-7, with TRBD1 matching over 11 bases. Germline V gene lookup returns CDR1 SGHRS and CDR2 YFSETQ. J gave up 3 bases and V 4 bases, and 12 bases lay outside the gene matches. The CDR3 has 17 amino acids. The CDR3 coding sequence is TGCGCCAGCAGCCCAGCCGGGACAGGGGGTTTCCGCTACGAGCAGTACTTC. Translating gives CASSPAGTGGFRYEQYF.

The J gene is TRBJ2-5, the V gene TRBV11-2; weak D call: TRBD2 (5 bases). TRBJ2-7 explains the end of the DNA better; the J call may be wrong. The CDR3 covers 13 residues. Germline V gene lookup returns CDR1 SGHAT and CDR2 FQNNGV. The DNA for the CDR3 is TGTGCCAGCAGCTCACGGGACTCCTACGAGCAGTACTTC. This translates into CASSSRDSYEQYF.

The chain uses TRBV7-8 and TRBJ2-1; 10 bases agree with TRBD2. The germline V gene has CDR1 SGHVS and CDR2 FQNEAQ. After removal of 1 base from V and 1 base from J, the junction contained 7 bases not matched to a gene. This CDR3 has 18 residues. The CDR3 sequence: CASSLELAGTPSYNEQFF. For the CDR3, the DNA is TGTGCCAGCAGCTTAGAACTAGCGGGAACTCCTTCCTACAATGAGCAGTTCTTC.

The chain combines TRBV27 with TRBJ2-1; D not certain. Trimming cost V 8 bases and J 8 bases, with 13 bases left between them. This CDR3 has 12 residues. The germline CDR1 and CDR2 sequences are MNHEY and SMNVEV (reference sequence). The CDR3 is CASGESWDEQFF. CDR3 coding DNA: TGTGCCAGCGGCGAGAGTTGGGATGAGCAGTTCTTC.

This clone appeared a single time. V usage is TRBV6-1 and J usage is TRBJ2-1; 7 bases agree with TRBD2. CDR3 length: 16 amino acids. J lost 2 bases, V lost 1 base, and 5 bases had no gene match. CDR1 and CDR2 (germline): MNHNS, SASEGT. CDR3 region: CASSEVRLAAYNEQFF. DNA of the CDR3: TGTGCCAGCAGTGAAGTTCGTCTAGCGGCCTACAATGAGCAGTTCTTC.

The chain combines TRBV5-1 with TRBJ2-7; weak D call: TRBD1 (5 bases). This CDR3 has 14 residues. With 4 bases removed from V and 0 bases from J, the gap between germline ends came to 11 bases. In germline, CDR1 is SGHRS, CDR2 YFSETQ. The CDR3 spells CASSLSDSSYEQYF. CDR3 sequence (DNA): TGCGCCAGCAGCCTAAGTGACAGCTCCTACGAGCAGTACTTC.

This rearrangement joins TRBV5-6 to TRBJ1-1; D unclear. The germline V gene has CDR1 SGHDT and CDR2 YYEEEE. V lost 4 bases and J lost 0, with 16 bases in between. This CDR3 is 16 amino acids long. Here the CDR3 DNA reads TGTGCCAGCAGCCACTGGCCCAGAACTATGAACACTGAAGCTTTCTTT. Its protein product is CASSHWPRTMNTEAFF. The full variable domain, in which reference TRBV5-6 and TRBJ1-1 provide the parts outside the CDR3, is DAGVTQSPTHLIKTRGQQVTLRCSPKSGHDTVSWYQQALGQGPQFIFQYYEEEERQRGNFPDRFSGHQFPNYSSELNVNALLLGDSALYLCASSHWPRTMNTEAFFGQGTRLTVV.